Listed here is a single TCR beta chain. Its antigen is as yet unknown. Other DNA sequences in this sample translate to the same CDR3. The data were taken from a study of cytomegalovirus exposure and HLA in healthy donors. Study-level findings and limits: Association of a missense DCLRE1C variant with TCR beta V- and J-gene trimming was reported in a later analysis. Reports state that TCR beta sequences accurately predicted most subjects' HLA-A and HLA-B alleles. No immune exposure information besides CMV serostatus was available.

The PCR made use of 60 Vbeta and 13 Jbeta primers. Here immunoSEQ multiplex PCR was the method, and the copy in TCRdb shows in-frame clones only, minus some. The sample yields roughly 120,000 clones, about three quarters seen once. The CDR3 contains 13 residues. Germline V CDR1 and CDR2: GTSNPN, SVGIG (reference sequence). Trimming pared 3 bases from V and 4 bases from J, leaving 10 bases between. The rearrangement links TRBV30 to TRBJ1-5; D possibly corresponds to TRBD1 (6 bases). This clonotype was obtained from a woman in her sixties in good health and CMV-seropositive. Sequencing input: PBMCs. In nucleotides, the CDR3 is TGTGCCTGGAGCGGACAGCTGAATCAGCCCCAGCATTTT. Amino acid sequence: CAWSGQLNQPQHF.